This T cell receptor beta chain was recorded in a study of T cell responses to AZD1222 COVID-19 vaccine. This table comes from immunoSEQ multiplex PCR, and its TCRdb copy is limited to in-frame clones, with some not included. Counted here are roughly 120,000 clones, 92% occurring once; the ten biggest clones make up roughly 1.5%. The CDR3 runs 15 residues. V was cut by 0 bases and J by 6 bases, with 14 bases left in between. The V gene's germline CDR1 is GTSNPN and CDR2 SVGIG (reference sequence). This receptor was identified in an adult who received the AZD1222 COVID-19 vaccine. V and J are TRBV30 and TRBJ2-2; D call uncertain. Sequencing used peripheral blood, obtained 28 days after the second AZD1222 dose. The CDR3 protein is CAWSVRRTIAGELFF. The CDR3 region has the DNA TGTGCCTGGAGTGTGAGGAGAACTATCGCCGGGGAGCTGTTTTTT.